These T cell receptor beta chains were read from a single sample in a study of T-cell reconstitution after alpha-beta-depleted transplantation in children. Each CDR3 protein is one row after TCRdb ran MiXCR on the PCR reads. The sample yields hundreds of thousands of distinct CDR3 sequences, 20% to 30% seen once. Sequenced here: PBMCs, mostly from graft donor cells, sampled 360 days after TCRalphabeta/CD19-depleted stem cell transplant. These receptors came from a female patient between 2 and 15 years old who had a stem cell transplant for congenital amegakaryocytic thrombocytopenia, so the T cells may come from the graft donor. Both conserved end residues are part of each CDR3. Each record gives: V gene, J gene, clone size, D gene, CDR3 DNA, CDR3 protein. D genes are given only for firm matches. Expanded clones are given a class, and other clones once, few, many or no size at all.

V: TRBV28
J: TRBJ2-3
size: few
D: .
DNA: TGTGCCAGCAAGATTAGCACAGATACGCAGTATTTT
CDR3: CASKISTDTQYF

V: TRBV3-1
J: TRBJ2-3
size: few
D: .
DNA: TGTGCCAGCAGCCAATTGGGACAAAGCACAGATACGCAGTATTTT
CDR3: CASSQLGQSTDTQYF

V: TRBV28
J: TRBJ2-7
size: few
D: .
DNA: TGTGCCAGCAGGTTCAACAGCGACGAGCAGTACTTC
CDR3: CASRFNSDEQYF

V: TRBV6-5
J: TRBJ2-3
size: few
D: .
DNA: TGTGCCAGAGTCACGGGGGTGAACACAGATACGCAGTATTTT
CDR3: CARVTGVNTDTQYF

V: TRBV20-1
J: TRBJ2-3
size: .
D: TRBD2
DNA: TGCAGTGCTAGACCTGGGACTAGCGGAAACACAGATACGCAGTATTTT
CDR3: CSARPGTSGNTDTQYF

V: TRBV7-9
J: TRBJ2-2
size: few
D: TRBD2
DNA: TGTGCCAGCAGCCCGGTCCTAGCGGGAACCACCGGGGAGCTGTTTTTT
CDR3: CASSPVLAGTTGELFF

V: TRBV5-1
J: TRBJ2-1
size: few
D: .
DNA: TGCGCCAGCAGCCCCCGACCGGGACTCTCTAGGAATGAGCAGTTCTTC
CDR3: CASSPRPGLSRNEQFF

V: TRBV20-1
J: TRBJ2-7
size: few
D: .
DNA: TGCAGTGCAACCAGGGTTTACGAGCAGTACTTC
CDR3: CSATRVYEQYF

V: TRBV27
J: TRBJ2-1
size: few
D: .
DNA: TGTGCCAGCAGTTCAGTTGGCTCCTACAATGAGCAGTTCTTC
CDR3: CASSSVGSYNEQFF

V: TRBV20-1
J: TRBJ1-2
size: .
D: TRBD1
DNA: TGCAGTGCTAGAGGGGACAGGTTTAACTATGGCTACACCTTC
CDR3: CSARGDRFNYGYTF

V: TRBV28
J: TRBJ2-2
size: few
D: .
DNA: TGTGCCAGCAGTTTAAGGACAACAAACACCGGGGAGCTGTTTTTT
CDR3: CASSLRTTNTGELFF

V: TRBV20-1
J: TRBJ1-5
size: once
D: TRBD1
DNA: TGCAGTGCTAGGCGACAGGGATCCTCTAGCAATCAGCCCCAGCATTTT
CDR3: CSARRQGSSSNQPQHF

V: TRBV6-1
J: TRBJ2-3
size: few
D: TRBD1
DNA: TGTGCCAGCAGACCCACAGGGGGCGCCGCAGATACGCAGTATTTT
CDR3: CASRPTGGAADTQYF

V: TRBV3-1
J: TRBJ2-3
size: .
D: TRBD2
DNA: TGTGCCAGCAGCCAATCTACTAGCGGGGGACGGGGAGTGACAGATACGCAGTATTTT
CDR3: CASSQSTSGGRGVTDTQYF

V: TRBV6-6
J: TRBJ2-1
size: .
D: .
DNA: TGTGCCAGCGCAGTTGGGGTAGATGAGCAGTTCTTC
CDR3: CASAVGVDEQFF

V: TRBV21-1
J: TRBJ2-7
size: few
D: .
DNA: TGTGCCAGCAGCAAAGATGACCTAGCGGAGTCCTACGAGCAGTACTTC
CDR3: CASSKDDLAESYEQYF

V: TRBV6-5
J: TRBJ1-1
size: .
D: .
DNA: TGTGCCACAAACAGGTTTGGTGAAGCTTTCTTT
CDR3: CATNRFGEAFF

V: TRBV3-1
J: TRBJ1-2
size: many
D: .
DNA: TGTGCCAGCAGCCAATTGGGTTCGAGCTATGGCTACACCTTC
CDR3: CASSQLGSSYGYTF